A single sample gave rise to the 17 T cell receptor beta chains below, sequenced in a study of blood T cell repertoires in COVID-19. Clones were read by immunoSEQ multiplex PCR, and TCRdb kept only the in-frame ones, dropping some. This table has around 220,000 clones, roughly 84% appearing once. Sequences were obtained from PBMCs or T cells enriched from blood (not recorded which). The receptor set was obtained from a woman between 40 and 55 years old who had recovered from COVID-19.

The rearrangement joins TRBV6-5 to TRBJ2-3; possibly TRBD2 for D (6 bases). Germline values: CDR1 MNHEY, CDR2 SVGAGI. The germline V and J ends were trimmed by 6 bases and 8 bases, with 15 bases remaining between them. This CDR3 has 13 residues. DNA for the CDR3: TGTGCCAGCAGGCGGGACTCAGGGTCTACGCAGTATTTT. It is translated as CASRRDSGSTQYF.

The chain uses TRBV6-6 and TRBJ2-7; no reliable D call. The CDR3 spans 12 residues. V was clipped by 6 bases and J by 4 bases, with 10 bases between them. The germline gives CDR1 MNHNY, CDR2 SVGAGI (reference sequence). CDR3 sequence (DNA): TGTGCCAGCAGCCCCTCGGTATACGAGCAGTACGTC. Translated, it gives CASSPSVYEQYV.

The V gene is TRBV19, the J gene TRBJ1-5; D might be TRBD1 (6 bases). The V end lost 4 bases, the J end lost 4 bases, and 14 bases lay between the germline ends. The CDR3 is 15 amino acids. CDR1 LNHDA and CDR2 SQIVND come from the germline V gene (reference sequence). The CDR3 here is CASSTEDRRNQPQHF. In nucleotides, the CDR3 is TGTGCCAGTAGTACCGAAGACAGGCGGAATCAGCCCCAGCATTTT.

This clone occurred once. The rearrangement uses TRBV5-1 and TRBJ2-7, with TRBD1 matching 10 bases. Germline CDR1 and CDR2: SGHRS and YFSETQ. CDR3 length equals 15 residues. The V segment lost 2 bases and the J segment 6 bases; nucleotides outside the gene matches: 8. CDR3 DNA: TGCGCCAGCAGCTTATGCCAGACAGGGGGCTGCGAGCAGTACTTC. Its protein product is CASSLCQTGGCEQYF.

The gene calls are TRBV29-1 and TRBJ1-2; 9 nucleotides align to TRBD1. V trimming: 3 bases; J trimming: 6 bases; junction bases outside the gene matches: 2. The germline V gene has CDR1 SQVTM and CDR2 ANQGSEA. The CDR3 covers 12 residues. The CDR3 bases are TGCAGCGTTGAGGGGACAGGGAATGGCTACACCTTC. This sequence encodes CSVEGTGNGYTF.

The chain employs TRBV6-5 and TRBJ2-6, with unresolved D. Per the germline V gene, CDR1 is MNHEY and CDR2 is SVGAGI. The CDR3 spans 14 residues. With 6 bases removed from V and 2 bases from J, the gap between germline ends came to 8 bases. The CDR3 region is CASRRLTGANVLTF. In DNA, the CDR3 is TGTGCCAGCAGGCGCCTTACTGGGGCCAACGTCCTGACTTTC.

As DNA, the CDR3 is TGCGCCAGCAGGCTGGAGTTGGGAGAATATGGCTACACCTTC. Protein product: CASRLELGEYGYTF. The chain links TRBV5-1 to TRBJ1-2; D gene uncertain. The CDR3 spans 14 residues. Germline V CDR1 and CDR2: SGHRS, YFSETQ. With 5 bases removed from V and 5 bases from J, the gap between germline ends came to 16 bases.

The chain employs TRBV19 and TRBJ1-4; D unclear. With 5 bases removed from V and 8 bases from J, the gap between germline ends came to 12 bases. This CDR3 spans 13 amino acids. Germline CDR1 is LNHDA and CDR2 is SQIVND (reference sequence). CDR3 nucleotides: TGTGCCAGTAGTGAGGGCAGGATGGAAAAACTGTTTTTT. Translating gives CASSEGRMEKLFF. Full variable domain (rest looked up from reference TRBV19 and TRBJ1-4): DGGITQSPKYLFRKEGQNVTLSCEQNLNHDAMYWYRQDPGQGLRLIYYSQIVNDFQKGDIAEGYSVSREKKESFPLTVTSAQKNPTAFYLCASSEGRMEKLFFGSGTQLSVL.

The chain carries TRBV11-2 and TRBJ2-5; 10 bases are a match to TRBD2. The ends lost 5 bases at V and 4 bases at J; junction bases unmatched: 7. CDR1 is SGHAT, CDR2 FQNNGV, per germline. The CDR3 sequence is 15 residues long. CDR3 in DNA: TGTGCCAGCAGCCTAGCGGGAGCAGTGGGAGAGACCCAGTACTTC. Amino acids: CASSLAGAVGETQYF.

This rearrangement joins TRBV2 to TRBJ1-1; 8 nucleotides match TRBD1. The CDR3 is made up of 15 amino acids. Unmatched junction bases numbered 10, after V lost 7 bases and J lost 3 bases. The germline CDR1 and CDR2 sequences are SNHLY and FYNNEI. The CDR3 region is CASTEDRGMYTEAFF. The CDR3 coding sequence is TGTGCCAGCACCGAAGACAGGGGTATGTACACTGAAGCTTTCTTT. The variable domain in full, with the rest retrieved from reference TRBV2 and TRBJ1-1, is EPEVTQTPSHQVTQMGQEVILRCVPISNHLYFYWYRQILGQKVEFLVSFYNNEISEKSEIFDDQFSVERPDGSNFTLKIRSTKLEDSAMYFCASTEDRGMYTEAFFGQGTRLTVV.

The V gene is TRBV12-3 or TRBV12-4, the J gene TRBJ2-7; D may be TRBD2 (5 bases). Trimming stripped 3 bases from V and 6 bases from J, with 12 bases between. The CDR3 totals 13 residues. The CDR3 nucleotides read TGTGCCAGCAGTTTCGGAAGGGAGTCCGAGCAGTACGTC. Protein sequence: CASSFGRESEQYV.

The chain combines TRBV5-6 with TRBJ2-5, with TRBD1 matching over 8 bases. Trimming cost V 4 bases and J 5 bases; bases outside gene matches: 7. Germline CDR1 reads SGHDT; CDR2 reads YYEEEE. The CDR3 covers 14 residues. This CDR3 reads CASSPGQGGETQYF. CDR3 DNA sequence: TGTGCCAGCAGCCCCGGACAGGGCGGGGAGACCCAGTACTTC.

A few counts support this clone. The rearrangement uses TRBV5-4 and TRBJ2-2, with D perhaps TRBD2 (5 bases). Germline V gene data show CDR1 as SGHNT and CDR2 as YYREEE (reference sequence). Between the trimmed V and J ends, which lost 4 bases and 0 bases, there was a span of 13 bases. The CDR3 loop spans 16 amino acids. The DNA of the CDR3 is TGTGCCAGCAGCGGAATACTAGGGTCGAACACCGGGGAGCTGTTTTTT. As protein: CASSGILGSNTGELFF.

The CDR3 reads CASSLAGALHTQYF. CDR3 nucleotides: TGTGCCAGCAGCTTAGCGGGAGCACTGCATACGCAGTATTTT. The chain couples TRBV7-2 to TRBJ2-3; a weak D match, TRBD2 (5 bases). The V gene lost 0 bases and the J gene lost 7 bases, with 11 bases spanning the gap. This CDR3 has 14 residues. Germline assignment: CDR1 SGHTA and CDR2 FQGNSA.

The chain employs TRBV11-2 and TRBJ2-3; TRBD2 is a possible D gene (5 bases). CDR1 is SGHAT, CDR2 FQNNGV, per germline. V dropped 3 bases and J dropped 4 bases, with 8 bases sitting between them. CDR3 length: 13 residues. For the CDR3, the DNA is TGTGCCAGCAGCTTGGTGAGGGCAGATACGCAGTATTTT. This codes for CASSLVRADTQYF.

V and J are TRBV5-4 and TRBJ1-3; D remains unclear. CDR1 SGHNT and CDR2 YYREEE come from the germline V gene (reference sequence). CDR3 length equals 13 residues. Trimming cost V 1 base and J 8 bases, with 10 bases left between them. The DNA of the CDR3 is TGTGCCAGCAGCTTGAATCCTCAGGACACCATATATTTT. Its translation is CASSLNPQDTIYF. Based on the CDR3 plus reference TRBV5-4 and TRBJ1-3, the full variable domain is ETGVTQSPTHLIKTRGQQVTLRCSSQSGHNTVSWYQQALGQGPQFIFQYYREEENGRGNFPPRFSGLQFPNYSSELNVNALELDDSALYLCASSLNPQDTIYFGEGSWLTVV.

The genes are TRBV19 and TRBJ1-2; D is unclear. This CDR3 contains 12 residues. Germline V lookup: CDR1 LNHDA, CDR2 SQIVND (reference sequence). Trimming shortened V by 6 bases and J by 7 bases, and 12 bases separated the two germline ends. For the CDR3, the DNA is TGTGCCAGTAGAACTGGAGGAGCTGGCTACACCTTC. Translation: CASRTGGAGYTF.